The 28 T cell receptor beta chains below come from one sample, sequenced in a study of blood T cell repertoires in COVID-19. Measured with immunoSEQ multiplex PCR; TCRdb has only the in-frame clones, and not every one. This sample has approximately 350,000 clones, with around nine tenths found just once. Sequenced material: peripheral blood. These receptors were obtained from an older woman with COVID-19, enrolled during active disease.

For this clone: Additional DNA sequences in this sample encode the identical CDR3. V usage is TRBV4-1 and J usage is TRBJ2-5; 7 positions agree with TRBD1. In germline, CDR1 is MGHRA, CDR2 YSYEKL. This CDR3 region has 15 residues. V shed 1 base and J 3 bases; nucleotides not matched to a gene: 5. This chain's CDR3 is CASSQVGTGEETQYF. For the CDR3, the DNA is TGCGCCAGCAGCCAAGTGGGCACAGGGGAAGAGACCCAGTACTTC.

The chain recombines TRBV7-9 with TRBJ2-7, with D maybe TRBD2 (7 bases). Germline V gives CDR1 SEHNR, CDR2 FQNEAQ (reference sequence). With 2 bases removed from V and 3 bases from J, the gap between germline ends came to 23 bases. The CDR3 spans 18 residues. CDR3 amino acids: CASSLWQGGGTFLYEQYF. CDR3 bases: TGTGCCAGCAGCTTATGGCAGGGAGGGGGGACATTTCTCTACGAGCAGTACTTC.

The chain joins TRBV12-3 or TRBV12-4 to TRBJ2-1, with 8 bases that match TRBD1. V shed 10 bases, J shed 2 bases, and the junction held 4 bases outside the gene matches. The CDR3 is 13 residues long. Here the CDR3 DNA reads TGTGCCATTACACAGGGGGCCTACAATGAGCAGTTCTTC. Amino acid sequence: CAITQGAYNEQFF.

The chain has TRBV6-5 and TRBJ1-2; no clear D. The CDR3 has 13 amino acids. The V end lost 6 bases, the J end lost 4 bases, and 12 bases lay between the germline ends. The germline V gene encodes CDR1 MNHEY and CDR2 SVGAGI. This chain's CDR3 is CASRSPGRYGYTF. Here the CDR3 DNA reads TGTGCCAGCAGATCCCCAGGCCGCTATGGCTACACCTTC.

This clone has just a few counts. The genes are TRBV2 and TRBJ2-3; D not certain. The germline gives CDR1 SNHLY, CDR2 FYNNEI. This CDR3 has 14 residues. V lost 4 bases and J 0 bases, leaving 8 bases between the germline ends. The DNA for the CDR3 is TGTGCCAGCAGTGGGGCCTCTAGCACAGATACGCAGTATTTT. Protein product: CASSGASSTDTQYF.

The V and J genes are TRBV19 and TRBJ2-1; perhaps TRBD1 as D (5 bases). CDR1 and CDR2 (germline): LNHDA, SQIVND (reference sequence). This CDR3 has 16 residues. Trimming shortened V by 3 bases and J by 0 bases, and 12 bases separated the two germline ends. CDR3 bases: TGTGCCAGTAGTATCTCAGGGCAGCTCTCCTACAATGAGCAGTTCTTC. Its translation: CASSISGQLSYNEQFF.

This sequence joins TRBV19 and TRBJ1-1; no definite D call. This CDR3 region has 13 residues. Trimming left V 7 bases short and J 1 base short, with 10 bases between. The germline V gene has CDR1 LNHDA and CDR2 SQIVND (reference sequence). The chain's CDR3 is CASTERENTEAFF. In nucleotides, the CDR3 is TGTGCCAGTACGGAGAGGGAGAACACTGAAGCTTTCTTT.

CDR3 coding DNA: TGTGCCAGCAGAAACAGCGGGGGGGCCTATACGCAGTATTTT. It encodes CASRNSGGAYTQYF. The V and J genes are TRBV3-1 (or the pseudogene TRBV3-2) and TRBJ2-3, with 10 bases matching TRBD2. CDR3 length: 14 amino acids. Germline V lookup: CDR1 LGHDT, CDR2 YNNKEL (reference sequence). The ends lost 6 bases at V and 7 bases at J; junction bases unmatched: 7.

This clone has only a few counts. The rearrangement links TRBV7-9 to TRBJ1-3; D gene uncertain. The V gene's germline CDR1 is SEHNR and CDR2 FQNEAQ (reference sequence). The germline V and J ends were trimmed by 2 bases and 0 bases, with 11 bases remaining between them. The CDR3 covers 16 residues. The CDR3 is CASSLRSGDSGNTIYF. CDR3 DNA sequence: TGTGCCAGCAGCTTACGGTCCGGGGACTCTGGAAACACCATATATTTT. Combining the CDR3 with reference TRBV7-9 and TRBJ1-3 gives the whole variable domain DTGVSQNPRHKITKRGQNVTFRCDPISEHNRLYWYRQTLGQGPEFLTYFQNEAQLEKSRLLSDRFSAERPKGSFSTLEIQRTEQGDSAMYLCASSLRSGDSGNTIYFGEGSWLTVV.

As DNA, the CDR3 is TGCGCCAGCAGCCAGGAGGAATTAGCGGGGGATACGCAGTATTTT. Its protein product is CASSQEELAGDTQYF. The chain joins TRBV4-1 to TRBJ2-3, with 8 bases fitting TRBD2. The trim removed 3 bases at V and 6 bases at J, leaving 8 bases unmatched. This CDR3 has 15 amino acids. Per the germline V gene, CDR1 is MGHRA and CDR2 is YSYEKL.

This chain connects TRBV19 to TRBJ1-4; tentative D call: TRBD1 (5 bases). Germline V gene data show CDR1 as LNHDA and CDR2 as SQIVND (reference sequence). The CDR3 consists of 14 residues. Trimming took 4 bases from V and 3 from J, leaving 9 bases between them. DNA of the CDR3: TGTGCCAGTAGTACGGGGGAGGCTAATGAAAAACTGTTTTTT. Residues: CASSTGEANEKLFF.

V gene TRBV2 combines with J gene TRBJ1-2; 12 bases match TRBD1. CDR1 is SNHLY, CDR2 FYNNEI, per germline. The CDR3 is 17 amino acids. Losses at the gene ends were 0 bases for V and 6 bases for J; bases not matched to a gene: 8. As DNA, the CDR3 is TGTGCCAGCAGTGAAGCGAGTGGGACAGGGGGCCTTCATGGCTACACCTTC. Protein: CASSEASGTGGLHGYTF.

The V gene is TRBV6-5, the J gene TRBJ2-2; D unresolved. Trimming took 8 bases from V and 0 from J, leaving 7 bases between them. Germline V gene sequence: CDR1 MNHEY, CDR2 SVGAGI. This CDR3 region has 13 residues. The CDR3 DNA sequence: TGTGCCAGCCTCCCTGCGAACACCGGGGAGCTGTTTTTT. The encoded protein is CASLPANTGELFF.

The chain couples TRBV9 to TRBJ2-1; tentative D call: TRBD1 (5 bases). Between the trimmed V and J ends, which lost 0 bases and 9 bases, there was a span of 16 bases. CDR1 is SGDLS, CDR2 YYNGEE, per germline. The CDR3 loop spans 15 amino acids. The CDR3 region is CASSVGTQGYGEQFF. CDR3 nucleotides: TGTGCCAGCAGCGTAGGTACGCAGGGCTACGGTGAGCAGTTCTTC.

CDR3 coding DNA: TGTGCCAGCAGTTACCCTCCGTATGGCTACACCTTC. It specifies CASSYPPYGYTF. This chain connects TRBV6-2 or TRBV6-3 to TRBJ1-2, with unresolved D. CDR3 length: 12 residues. Trimming cost V 2 bases and J 5 bases, with 6 bases left between them. Germline V lookup: CDR1 MNHEY, CDR2 SVGEGT.

The rearrangement links TRBV19 to TRBJ1-2, with a tentative D call TRBD1 (5 bases). V was cut by 10 bases and J by 7 bases, with 13 bases left in between. CDR1 and CDR2 from the germline V gene are LNHDA and SQIVND (reference sequence). There are 11 residues in the CDR3. CDR3 nucleotides: TGTGCCACTCGGGGGGGGTCTGGCTACACCTTC. This codes for CATRGGSGYTF.

The J gene is TRBJ2-2, the V gene TRBV10-2, with a weak D call TRBD2 (5 bases). V was clipped by 0 bases and J by 6 bases, with 8 bases between them. The CDR3 sequence is 14 residues long. Germline CDR1 reads WSHSY; CDR2 reads SAAADI. CDR3 protein: CASSESRAAGELFF. CDR3 coding DNA: TGCGCCAGCAGTGAGTCGCGAGCGGCCGGGGAGCTGTTTTTT.

The chain has TRBV10-3 and TRBJ2-7; the D gene is possibly TRBD1 (6 bases). The CDR3 loop spans 14 amino acids. V was trimmed by 7 bases and J by 4 bases, leaving 17 bases between them. Germline values: CDR1 ENHRY, CDR2 SYGVKD. CDR3: CAINGQGNRYEQYF. CDR3 sequence (DNA): TGTGCCATCAACGGTCAGGGGAATAGATACGAGCAGTACTTC.

This clone was seen a single time. J is TRBJ1-2 and V is TRBV5-1; no clear D gene. Germline V CDR1 and CDR2: SGHRS, YFSETQ. The CDR3 has 14 residues. Deletions cut 5 bases from V and 2 bases from J, with 13 bases between. The CDR3 DNA reads as TGCGCCAGCAGGGCGGGAAATCTGAACTATGGCTACACCTTC. Its protein product is CASRAGNLNYGYTF.

The CDR3 region is CASSPRTGGNEQFF. The CDR3 nucleotides read TGTGCCAGCAGCCCACGGACAGGGGGGAATGAGCAGTTCTTC. V is TRBV9 and J is TRBJ2-1, with 10 bases lining up with TRBD1. The CDR3 length is 14 residues. V lost 4 bases to trimming and J lost 7 bases; unmatched junction nucleotides: 5. The germline gives CDR1 SGDLS, CDR2 YYNGEE.

CDR3 nucleotides: TGTGCCAGCAGCTTAGAAGCAGGGTATAATCAGCCCCAGCATTTT. This encodes CASSLEAGYNQPQHF. This chain links TRBV7-2 with TRBJ1-5; perhaps TRBD1 as D (5 bases). V was pared by 1 base and J by 4 bases, with 11 bases between. Germline loops: CDR1 SGHTA, CDR2 FQGNSA. CDR3 length: 15 residues.

The V call is TRBV11-3, the J call TRBJ1-1; 10 nucleotides agree with TRBD1. Germline V gives CDR1 SGHNT, CDR2 YENEEA. V lost 5 bases and J lost 5; bases outside the gene matches: 8. The CDR3 totals 15 residues. CDR3 in DNA: TGTGCCAGCAGCCAGCGGGGACAGGGGTGGACTGAAGCTTTCTTT. Translation gives CASSQRGQGWTEAFF.

This rearrangement joins TRBV11-1 to TRBJ2-5; 7 nucleotides align to TRBD2. Germline V CDR1 and CDR2: SGHAT, FQDESV (reference sequence). With V trimmed by 3 bases and J by 2 bases, 6 bases remained unmatched. The CDR3 totals 15 residues. CDR3: CASSFGGSGQETQYF. CDR3 in DNA: TGTGCCAGCAGCTTCGGGGGTAGCGGGCAAGAGACCCAGTACTTC.

The chain employs TRBV19 and TRBJ1-2, with D perhaps matching TRBD1 (6 bases). V was trimmed by 3 bases and J by 8 bases, leaving 19 bases between them. Per the germline V gene, CDR1 is LNHDA and CDR2 is SQIVND (reference sequence). The CDR3 has 15 amino acids. The CDR3 nucleotides read TGTGCCAGTAGTATGCGGCAGGGGTCGGGTAGCGGCTACACCTTC. Translated: CASSMRQGSGSGYTF.

This chain uses TRBV5-1 with TRBJ2-2; TRBD2 matches 8 bases. V shed 3 bases and J 0 bases; nucleotides not matched to a gene: 4. The CDR3 totals 16 residues. The germline gives CDR1 SGHRS, CDR2 YFSETQ. Here the CDR3 DNA reads TGCGCCAGCAGCTCAAGCGGGGGCCCGAACACCGGGGAGCTGTTTTTT. As protein: CASSSSGGPNTGELFF.

V is TRBV11-3 and J is TRBJ2-3; the D gene is possibly TRBD2 (5 bases). The V gene lost 6 bases and the J gene lost 4 bases, with 11 bases spanning the gap. CDR1 and CDR2 (germline): SGHNT, YENEEA. This CDR3 has 13 amino acids. The CDR3 coding sequence is TGTGCCAGCAGAGCGACGGAGGCAGATACGCAGTATTTT. Amino acids: CASRATEADTQYF.

The chain carries TRBV7-2 and TRBJ1-2; D gene ambiguous. V was shortened by 3 bases and J by 3 bases, with 2 bases between the two germline ends. Germline CDR1 reads SGHTA; CDR2 reads FQGNSA. This CDR3 contains 11 residues. The CDR3: CASSFDYGYTF. For the CDR3, the DNA is TGTGCCAGCAGCTTCGACTATGGCTACACCTTC.

The chain joins TRBV9 to TRBJ1-6, with TRBD1 as a possible D gene (6 bases). Per germline, CDR1 SGDLS and CDR2 YYNGEE. The germline V and J ends were trimmed by 2 bases and 0 bases, with 9 bases remaining between them. This CDR3 contains 16 residues. As DNA, the CDR3 is TGTGCCAGCAGCGTTACAGGGAGCTCCTATAATTCACCCCTCCACTTT. This codes for CASSVTGSSYNSPLHF.